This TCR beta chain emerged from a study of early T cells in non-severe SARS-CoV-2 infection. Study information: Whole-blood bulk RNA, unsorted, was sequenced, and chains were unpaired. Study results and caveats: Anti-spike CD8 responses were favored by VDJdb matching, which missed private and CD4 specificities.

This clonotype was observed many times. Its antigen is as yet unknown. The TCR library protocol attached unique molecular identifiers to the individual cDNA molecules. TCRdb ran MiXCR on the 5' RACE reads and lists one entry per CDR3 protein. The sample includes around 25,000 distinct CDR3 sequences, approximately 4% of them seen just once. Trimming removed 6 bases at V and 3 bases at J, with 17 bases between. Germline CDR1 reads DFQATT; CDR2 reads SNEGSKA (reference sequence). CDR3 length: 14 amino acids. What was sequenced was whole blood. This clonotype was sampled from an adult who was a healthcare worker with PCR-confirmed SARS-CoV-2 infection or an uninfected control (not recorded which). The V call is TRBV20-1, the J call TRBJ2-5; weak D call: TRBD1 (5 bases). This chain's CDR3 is CSAPKAGLEETQYF. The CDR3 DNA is TGCAGTGCCCCCAAGGCAGGGCTAGAAGAGACCCAGTACTTC.